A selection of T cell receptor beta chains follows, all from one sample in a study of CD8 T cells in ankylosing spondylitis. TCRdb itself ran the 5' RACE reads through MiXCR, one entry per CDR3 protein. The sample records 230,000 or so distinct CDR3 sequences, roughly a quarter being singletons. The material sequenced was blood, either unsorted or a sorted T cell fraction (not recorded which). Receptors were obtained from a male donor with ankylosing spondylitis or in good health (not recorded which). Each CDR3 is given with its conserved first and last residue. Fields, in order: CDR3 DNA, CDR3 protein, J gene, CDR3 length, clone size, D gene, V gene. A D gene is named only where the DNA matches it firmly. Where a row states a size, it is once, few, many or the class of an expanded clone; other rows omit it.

TGCAGTGCTAGAGAGTCGCCGAGGGAAGCTTTCTTT | CSARESPREAFF | TRBJ1-1 | 12 | . | . | TRBV20-1
TGCAGTGCCACTACAGGGAATGGAGATACGCAGTATTTT | CSATTGNGDTQYF | TRBJ2-3 | 13 | few | . | TRBV20-1
TGTGCCACCAGCAGAGATGGGGTACAGGAGACAGATACGCAGTATTTT | CATSRDGVQETDTQYF | TRBJ2-3 | 16 | . | . | TRBV15
TGTGCCACTCGGGGGGGGCATGGCTACACCTTC | CATRGGHGYTF | TRBJ1-2 | 11 | many | . | TRBV12-3/TRBV12-4
TGTGCCAGCACCATAGAGAACCAGAACACTGAAGCTTTCTTT | CASTIENQNTEAFF | TRBJ1-1 | 14 | many | . | TRBV2
TGTGCCAGCAGCCAACGTGTAAGCGGGGAGCTGTTTTTT | CASSQRVSGELFF | TRBJ2-2 | 13 | many | . | TRBV14
TGCAGTGCTAGGGCAGGGGGCCGCCAAGAGACCCAGTACTTC | CSARAGGRQETQYF | TRBJ2-5 | 14 | few | TRBD1 | TRBV20-1
TGCGCCAGCAGCTTGGAGGGCAGTCTAGACGAGCAGTACTTC | CASSLEGSLDEQYF | TRBJ2-7 | 14 | . | . | TRBV5-1
TGCAGTGCCAACTGGGGGTACAATCAGCCCCAGCATTTT | CSANWGYNQPQHF | TRBJ1-5 | 13 | many | . | TRBV20-1
TGCAGTGCTAGACTTGGGACAGGGGATGAAAAACTGTTTTTT | CSARLGTGDEKLFF | TRBJ1-4 | 14 | many | TRBD1 | TRBV20-1
TGCAGTGCTGACCCTGACAGGGCCGAGCAGTACTTC | CSADPDRAEQYF | TRBJ2-7 | 12 | . | TRBD1 | TRBV20-1
TGTGCCAGCAGGAGGGGAAACACCATATATTTT | CASRRGNTIYF | TRBJ1-3 | 11 | few | . | TRBV12-3/TRBV12-4
TGCAGTGCTAGAGTCCCCAGGGGAGGCGAGACCCAGTACTTC | CSARVPRGGETQYF | TRBJ2-5 | 14 | few | . | TRBV20-1
TGTGCCAGCAGCATTCCGGGACAGGGGAACACTGAAGCTTTCTTT | CASSIPGQGNTEAFF | TRBJ1-1 | 15 | . | TRBD1 | TRBV5-4
TGCGCCAGCAGCTTGGAGGGCAGTAACAATGAGCAGTTCTTC | CASSLEGSNNEQFF | TRBJ2-1 | 14 | many | . | TRBV5-1
TGTGCCAGCAGTTTATCCAGGGTAGGCAGTGAGCAGTTCTTC | CASSLSRVGSEQFF | TRBJ2-1 | 14 | . | . | TRBV27
TGTGCCAGCAGCCTACAGGGGAGTGGCACAGATACGCAGTATTTT | CASSLQGSGTDTQYF | TRBJ2-3 | 15 | . | TRBD1 | TRBV5-5
TGTGCCAGCAGTTACGGGGCAAAAAAGGGCACAGATACGCAGTATTTT | CASSYGAKKGTDTQYF | TRBJ2-3 | 16 | once | . | TRBV6-2/TRBV6-3
TGCAGTGCACTAGCTGAGGCCCAAGAGACCCAGTACTTC | CSALAEAQETQYF | TRBJ2-5 | 13 | . | . | TRBV20-1
TGCAGTGCTAGAGCACTAGCGGGGGGCACAGATACGCAGTATTTT | CSARALAGGTDTQYF | TRBJ2-3 | 15 | many | TRBD2 | TRBV20-1
TGTGCCAGCAGCAGACCTAGCGGGGGGGTAAATGAGCAGTTCTTC | CASSRPSGGVNEQFF | TRBJ2-1 | 15 | . | . | TRBV21-1
TGTGCCAGCAGCTTAGGGCCAGGGGGTGTTTCAGCGTACGAGCAGTACTTC | CASSLGPGGVSAYEQYF | TRBJ2-7 | 17 | many | TRBD1 | TRBV7-8
TGCAGTGCACCTTTCACTAGCGAGGACCCCTACGAGCAGTACTTC | CSAPFTSEDPYEQYF | TRBJ2-7 | 15 | few | TRBD2 | TRBV20-1
TGTGCCATCAGTACGGGACTAGCGGGGTCAGAGACCCAGTACTTC | CAISTGLAGSETQYF | TRBJ2-5 | 15 | . | TRBD2 | TRBV10-3
TGCAGTGCTAGAGAGACCGGGGGGAGTTATACGCAGTATTTT | CSARETGGSYTQYF | TRBJ2-3 | 14 | . | TRBD2 | TRBV20-1
TGTGCCATCAGTGCCACAGGGACCGGGGAGCTGTTTTTT | CAISATGTGELFF | TRBJ2-2 | 13 | many | . | TRBV10-3
TGTGCCAGCAGTCACACCGGGACAGTTAACTATGGCTACACCTTC | CASSHTGTVNYGYTF | TRBJ1-2 | 15 | many | TRBD1 | TRBV6-5
TGTGCCAGCAGTACTAGCGGGTTGAGCTCCTACGAGCAGTACTTC | CASSTSGLSSYEQYF | TRBJ2-7 | 15 | many | TRBD2 | TRBV12-3/TRBV12-4
TGTGCCACCGTCGACAGTGGCAATCAGCCCCAGCATTTT | CATVDSGNQPQHF | TRBJ1-5 | 13 | . | . | TRBV15
TGTGCCAGCAGCTTAGATTACGTTACCTACGAGCAGTACTTC | CASSLDYVTYEQYF | TRBJ2-7 | 14 | few | . | TRBV11-2
TGTGCCAGCAGTGAAGCCGGGAGGAATTACTATGGCTACACCTTC | CASSEAGRNYYGYTF | TRBJ1-2 | 15 | many | . | TRBV6-1
TGCAGTGCGCCGCAGGGTAGCACCTACAATGAGCAGTTCTTC | CSAPQGSTYNEQFF | TRBJ2-1 | 14 | many | . | TRBV20-1